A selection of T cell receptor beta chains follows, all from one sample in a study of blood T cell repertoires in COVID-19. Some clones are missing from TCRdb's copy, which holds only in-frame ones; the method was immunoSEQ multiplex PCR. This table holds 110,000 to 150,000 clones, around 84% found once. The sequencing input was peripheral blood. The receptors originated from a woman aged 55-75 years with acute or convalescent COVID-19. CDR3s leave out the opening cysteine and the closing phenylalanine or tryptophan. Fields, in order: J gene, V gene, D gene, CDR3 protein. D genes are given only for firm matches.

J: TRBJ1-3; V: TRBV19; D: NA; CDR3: ATGGQRANSGNTIY
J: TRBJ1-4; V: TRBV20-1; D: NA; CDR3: SAENEKLF
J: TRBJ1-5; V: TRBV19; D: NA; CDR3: ASSQGSQPQH
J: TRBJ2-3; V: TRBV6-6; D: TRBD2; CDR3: ASSSERGATDTQY
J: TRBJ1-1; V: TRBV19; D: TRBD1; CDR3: ASSTWTGGNTEAF
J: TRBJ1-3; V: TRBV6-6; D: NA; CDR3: ASSQRGDRMSGNTIY
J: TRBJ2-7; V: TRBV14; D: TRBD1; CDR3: ASSQERTGGDEQY
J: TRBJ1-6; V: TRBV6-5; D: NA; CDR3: ASSYFQENNSPLH
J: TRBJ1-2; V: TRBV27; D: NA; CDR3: ASSSNHLPGYT
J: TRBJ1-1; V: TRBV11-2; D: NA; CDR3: ASSRGGTEAF
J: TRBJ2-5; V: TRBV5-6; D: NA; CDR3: ASSFPQGRETQY
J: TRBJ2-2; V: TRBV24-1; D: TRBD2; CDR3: ATSDPASGANTGELF
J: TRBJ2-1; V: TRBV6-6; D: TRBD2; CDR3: ASSPGGRHNEQF
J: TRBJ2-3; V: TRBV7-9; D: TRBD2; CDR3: ASSYTSGGTDTQY
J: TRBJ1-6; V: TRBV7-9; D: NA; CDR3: ASSLELVVSPLH
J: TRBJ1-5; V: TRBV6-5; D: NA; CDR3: ASSRGYSNQPQH
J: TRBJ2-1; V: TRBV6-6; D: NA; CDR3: ASRSPGDHNEQF
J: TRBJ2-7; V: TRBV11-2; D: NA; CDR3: ASSPGLYEQY
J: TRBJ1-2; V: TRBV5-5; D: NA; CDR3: ASSLSQAYGYT
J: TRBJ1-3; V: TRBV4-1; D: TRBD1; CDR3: ASSQEGQISGNTIY
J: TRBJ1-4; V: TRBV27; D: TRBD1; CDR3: ASSHRGPILLTTNEKLF
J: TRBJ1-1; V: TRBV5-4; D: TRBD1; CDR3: ASSSRGDTEAF
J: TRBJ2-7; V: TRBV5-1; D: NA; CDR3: ASSSLYEQY
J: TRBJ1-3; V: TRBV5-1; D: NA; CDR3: ASSLAASDQLPGNTIY
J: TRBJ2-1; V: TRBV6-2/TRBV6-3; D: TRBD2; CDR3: ASSLSGGYNEQF
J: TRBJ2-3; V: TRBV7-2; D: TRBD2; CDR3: ASSLAGTSGVDTQY
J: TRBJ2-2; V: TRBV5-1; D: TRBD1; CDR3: ASSQQGILSGELF
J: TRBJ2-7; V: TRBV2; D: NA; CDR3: ASILLAYEQY